Below are 6 T cell receptor beta chains sequenced from a single sample in a study of beta chain features in type 1 diabetes (dated by TCRdb to the late 2010s). Broader findings and caveats from the paper: Type 1 diabetes patients showed a moderate but significant shortening of TCRB CDR3 length in all four CD4+ subsets.

Their target antigens are unknown. The library was prepared using the immunoSEQ multiplex PCR assay. All of the isolated RNA was reverse transcribed with the High Capacity cDNA Reverse Transcription Kit, so expressed TCRB transcripts were sequenced. The clones in this table, taken by TCRdb from immuneACCESS, are in-frame only. Not every clone is retained; where verified, under half of the shortfall comes from an unresolved V gene, and the cause of the rest is unknown. Within this sample are fewer than 30,000 clones, with 55% to 75% of them counted one time only. About 4% of the sample lies in the top ten. The sequencing input was Tregs from blood. Per the publication, the cell subset or site label means: regulatory CD4+ T cells. Receptors originate from a young man with type 1 diabetes.

The rearrangement uses TRBV6-1 and TRBJ1-1; tentatively, D is TRBD1 (5 bases). The CDR3 runs to 13 residues. CDR1 MNHNS and CDR2 SASEGT come from the germline V gene. V was pared by 11 bases and J by 0 bases, with 13 bases between. CDR3 in DNA: TGTGCCGGTAGACAGTCTCTGAACACTGAAGCTTTCTTT. Its translation is CAGRQSLNTEAFF.

This clone was counted only a few times. The rearrangement joins TRBV28 to TRBJ2-3; TRBD2 agrees at 11 bases. V shed 5 bases, J shed 3 bases, and the junction held 4 bases outside the gene matches. The CDR3 spans 15 residues. CDR1 and CDR2 from the germline V gene are MDHEN and SYDVKM. Here the CDR3 reads CASSLIAGGTDTQYF. For the CDR3, the DNA is TGTGCCAGCAGTCTAATAGCGGGAGGGACAGATACGCAGTATTTT.

The chain combines TRBV7-2 with TRBJ2-7; 9 bases are shared with TRBD2. V shed 0 bases and J 7 bases; nucleotides not matched to a gene: 10. Germline V lookup: CDR1 SGHTA, CDR2 FQGNSA. This CDR3 comprises 16 residues. The chain's CDR3 is CASSLARGRGSWEQYF. The CDR3 DNA sequence: TGTGCCAGCAGCTTAGCGCGCGGGAGGGGAAGTTGGGAGCAGTACTTC.

V and J are TRBV7-9 and TRBJ1-2, with a tentative D call TRBD1 (5 bases). Germline V gene data show CDR1 as SEHNR and CDR2 as FQNEAQ (reference sequence). V was cut by 5 bases and J by 4 bases, with 11 bases left in between. This CDR3 comprises 13 residues. In DNA, the CDR3 is TGTGCCAGCAGCACACCCGGGGGCTATGGCTACACCTTC. The encoded protein is CASSTPGGYGYTF.

The V and J genes are TRBV5-1 and TRBJ1-1; D is unresolved. This CDR3 spans 15 amino acids. With 0 bases removed from V and 4 bases from J, the gap between germline ends came to 13 bases. Per the germline V gene, CDR1 is SGHRS and CDR2 is YFSETQ. The CDR3 DNA sequence: TGCGCCAGCAGCTTGGGAGGAGGATCGGGCACTGAAGCTTTCTTT. Its protein is CASSLGGGSGTEAFF.

This clone has just a few counts. V usage is TRBV7-2 and J usage is TRBJ2-3, with 12 bases aligning to TRBD2. The CDR3 length is 17 residues. Trimming at V came to 5 bases and at J to 2 bases, leaving 8 bases not matched to a gene. The germline gives CDR1 SGHTA, CDR2 FQGNSA. The CDR3 sequence is CASSLRLAGATTDTQYF. DNA for the CDR3: TGTGCCAGCAGCCTCCGACTAGCGGGGGCAACCACAGATACGCAGTATTTT. The entire variable domain, with the rest obtained from reference TRBV7-2 and TRBJ2-3, is as follows: GAGVSQSPSNKVTEKGKDVELRCDPISGHTALYWYRQSLGQGLEFLIYFQGNSAPDKSGLPSDRFSAERTGGSVSTLTIQRTQQEDSAVYLCASSLRLAGATTDTQYFGPGTRLTVL.